The clone carrying this T cell receptor beta chain was found a few times. Its cognate antigen is unknown. TCRdb reanalysed the RACE reads using MiXCR and keeps one entry per CDR3 protein. The repertoire consists of approximately 100,000 distinct CDR3 sequences, with 10% to 15% occurring once and the leading ten covering more than 1.5%. The sample comes from a study of human T cells and chemical hapten exposure. On the study more broadly: Weekly diphenylcyclopropenone doses were given to patients' scalps across the roughly 25-week study.

Whole-study findings and limits: Higher patch test scores went with higher counts of PT1 expanded TCRs. Every donor had alopecia, and their immune response may therefore differ from healthy people's.

Trimming cost V 4 bases and J 9 bases; bases outside gene matches: 6. CDR3 size: 14 residues. Germline V gives CDR1 SGHDN, CDR2 FVKESK. Sample time point: pre-sensitization, week 0. Treatment given: therapeutic diphenylcyclopropenone sensitization with weekly scalp DPC. At every patch-test visit, blood was drawn before the patch test was applied. The clonotype originates from a woman between 50 and 59 years old with alopecia areata. Some clones in this sample may be carry-over from other donors' samples. The sequencing used whole blood, collected in connection with sensitization to the hapten diphenylcyclopropenone (DPC). The V and J genes are TRBV14 and TRBJ1-6; 7 bases align to TRBD1. The CDR3 nucleotides read TGTGCCAGCAGCCGCTACCGACAGGGTTCACCCCTCCACTTT. This gives the protein CASSRYRQGSPLHF. The full variable domain, with the rest looked up from reference TRBV14 and TRBJ1-6, is EAGVTQFPSHSVIEKGQTVTLRCDPISGHDNLYWYRRVMGKEIKFLLHFVKESKQDESGMPNNRFLAERTGGTYSTLKVQPAELEDSGVYFCASSRYRQGSPLHFGNGTRLTVT.